Described below is a single T cell receptor (beta chain) sequence and its context. As yet, its antigen is unknown. The CDR3 runs to 15 residues. CDR1 and CDR2 (germline): MNHGY, SAAAGT. V dropped 6 bases and J dropped 1 base, with 15 bases sitting between them. TCRdb called the reads again in MiXCR, with one record for every CDR3 protein. Of 200,000 or so distinct CDR3 sequences in the sample, 15% to 20% were seen once. The data stem from a study of T cell repertoires in cytomegalovirus infection. Study-wide context: A matching HLA type, together with CMV infection, was signaled by public TCR beta signatures.

Overall study results and limits: Dominating the ex vivo response were TCR beta clonotypes that were CMV-specific and HLA-C-restricted.

The rearrangement links TRBV6-8 to TRBJ1-1; a possible D gene is TRBD1 (5 bases). The sequence was obtained from a human donor in good health (CMV status not recorded). Some clones in this sample may be carry-over from other donors' samples. The sequencing input was PBMCs. CDR3 bases: TGTGCCAGCAGAGACAAGGGGACGAGGAACACTGAAGCTTTCTTT. The encoded protein is CASRDKGTRNTEAFF.